Sequencing of this T cell receptor beta chain was carried out in a study of CD8+ T cells in alopecia areata (dated by TCRdb to 2016 to 2019). About the study as a whole: The treated patients, all with moderate-to-severe alopecia areata, were enrolled in an open-label pilot trial of oral tofacitinib given at 5 to 10 mg twice daily. Patients received tofacitinib for 6 to 18 months and were then followed off drug for 6 months to check for delayed response and recurrence. For the treated patients, the SALT score, which quantifies what percentage of scalp surface area is affected, served as the measure of disease severity. The study used high-throughput TCRbeta sequencing to examine T cell clonal expansion in alopecia areata, in both the C3H/HeJ mouse model and human patients. Human TCRbeta sequencing covered scalp tissue and sorted CD4+ and CD8+ peripheral blood T cells from patchy and totalis/universalis alopecia areata patients and healthy controls. Biopsies were taken from tofacitinib-treated patients at baseline and at 4 and 24 weeks of treatment, and a later scalp biopsy was taken in several of the tofacitinib-treated patients. Scalp clonality was compared among normal scalp (n=4), patchy alopecia areata scalp (n=8), and alopecia totalis/universalis scalp (n=8). RNA came from the PAXgene miRNA kit for fixed scalp, the miRNeasy kit for PBMCs, and the RNeasy kit for mouse skin. Amplification of TCRbeta CDR3 regions was done by immunoSEQ multiplex PCR using 35 Vbeta forward primers and 13 Jbeta reverse primers. What the research found in general, with its limitations: Many expanded lesional clones were found to persist in scalp and blood during tofacitinib treatment, and relapse after treatment cessation may be partly explained by this persistence. The treated cohort was small, with a single nonresponder, so links between baseline CD8+ expansion and response need larger studies. Higher clonality and more expanded CD8+ clones were observed in lesional scalp than in normal scalp, particularly in alopecia totalis/universalis, a finding suggestive of antigenic drive. Scalp TCR repertoire analysis is complicated because resident alphabeta T cells in normal human skin are also sequenced, whereas mouse skin is dominated by gammadelta T cells. TCR sequences shared between patients were less clear than in mice, possibly partly because of HLA diversity in the patient population. Tofacitinib significantly lowered scalp clonality and the number of expanded CD8+ clones among the top 100 scalp clones.

Based on the germline V gene, the CDR1 and CDR2 sequences are LGHNA and YNFKEQ. Between the V and J ends, shortened by 1 base and 11 bases respectively, the junction contains 11 bases. From its cysteine to its phenylalanine, the CDR3 spans 12 amino acids. Here the CDR3 DNA is all that survives: 36 bases in frame from base 1. The receptor library was made with the immunoSEQ multiplex PCR assay. RNA was extracted from all samples and reverse transcribed into cDNA as template for TCR sequencing. SuperScript III was used for first-strand cDNA synthesis, primed with a 2:1 mix of oligo-dT and random hexamers. A synthetic immune receptor repertoire was used to measure amplification bias, and any remaining bias was corrected computationally. From the authors' description of their analysis: After raw reads were preprocessed to remove errors, the CDR3 was defined following IMGT conventions as running from the conserved cysteine to phenylalanine. Clonality was calculated as 1 minus Shannon entropy normalized by log2 of the number of productive unique TCRs. CD4 or CD8 identity of scalp clones was inferred by cross-referencing scalp TCRbeta sequences with sorted blood CD4 and CD8 repertoires. Imported from immuneACCESS, the table was reduced by TCRdb to in-frame sequences with V and J called. These copies leave out some clones; in studies compared against another copy, an unresolved V gene accounts for under half, and the cause of the remainder is not known. The V and J calls and clone size come from that table; D and trimming were worked out from the DNA. This sample comprises about 200,000 clones, over 60% of them detected only once. In total, the top ten clones hold 4% to 4.5% of the sample.

Turning to this clone: Its specific antigen is unknown. The input lacks base qualities; no much larger clone sits a single base away.

This specimen's time point label, interpreted: about four weeks on oral tofacitinib. According to the study, the label for this sample's treatment or condition signals: oral pan-JAK inhibitor, 5-10 mg twice daily. Lesional scalp punch biopsies and peripheral blood were obtained from alopecia areata patients. After PBMCs were isolated by density centrifugation and stained for CD3, CD4 and CD8, a FACSAria was used to sort CD4+ and CD8+ T cells. This sample comprised CD4+ T cells sorted from blood, obtained at week 4, from a patient treated with tofacitinib. This clonotype originated in a human donor with alopecia areata. The sequence is built from TRBV4-2 and TRBJ1-1; possibly the D gene is TRBD1, per 5 matching bases. The CDR3 here reads CASSQVGGSAFF. The DNA reads TGTGCCAGCAGCCAAGTTGGGGGATCGGCTTTCTTT.